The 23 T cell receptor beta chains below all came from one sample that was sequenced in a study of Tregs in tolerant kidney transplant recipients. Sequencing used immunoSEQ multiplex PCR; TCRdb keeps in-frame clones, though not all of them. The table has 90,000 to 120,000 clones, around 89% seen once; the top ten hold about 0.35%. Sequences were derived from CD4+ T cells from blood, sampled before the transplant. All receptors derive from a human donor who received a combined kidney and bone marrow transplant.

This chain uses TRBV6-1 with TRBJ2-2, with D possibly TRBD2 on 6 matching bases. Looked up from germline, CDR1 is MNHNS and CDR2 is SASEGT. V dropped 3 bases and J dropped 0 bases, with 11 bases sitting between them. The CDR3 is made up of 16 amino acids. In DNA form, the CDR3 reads TGTGCCAGCAGTGACCGGGACTCCCCGAACACCGGGGAGCTGTTTTTT. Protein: CASSDRDSPNTGELFF.

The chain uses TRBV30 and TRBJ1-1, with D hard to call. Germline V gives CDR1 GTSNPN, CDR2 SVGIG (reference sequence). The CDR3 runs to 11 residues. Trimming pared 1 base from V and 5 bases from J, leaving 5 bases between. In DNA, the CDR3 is TGTGCCTGGAGTGGTCGTACTGAAGCTTTCTTT. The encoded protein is CAWSGRTEAFF.

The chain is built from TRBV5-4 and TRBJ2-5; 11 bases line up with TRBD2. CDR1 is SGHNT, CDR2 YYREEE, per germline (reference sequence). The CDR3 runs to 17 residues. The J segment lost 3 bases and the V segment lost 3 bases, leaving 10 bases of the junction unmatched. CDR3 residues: CASSYVTGTSGEETQYF. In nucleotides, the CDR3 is TGTGCCAGCAGCTACGTAACCGGGACTAGCGGAGAAGAGACCCAGTACTTC.

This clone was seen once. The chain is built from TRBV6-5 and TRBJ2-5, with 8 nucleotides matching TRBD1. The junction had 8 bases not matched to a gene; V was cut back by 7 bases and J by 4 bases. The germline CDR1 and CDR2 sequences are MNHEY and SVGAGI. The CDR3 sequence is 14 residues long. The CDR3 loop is CASNPDRGGETQYF. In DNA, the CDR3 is TGTGCCAGCAACCCAGACAGGGGAGGAGAGACCCAGTACTTC.

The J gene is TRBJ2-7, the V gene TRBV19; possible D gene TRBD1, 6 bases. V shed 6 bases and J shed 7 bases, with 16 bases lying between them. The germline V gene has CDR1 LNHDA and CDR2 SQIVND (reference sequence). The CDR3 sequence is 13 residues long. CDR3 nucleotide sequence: TGTGCCAGTAGGACAGCAGGGGCTGGGGAGCAGTACTTC. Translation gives CASRTAGAGEQYF.

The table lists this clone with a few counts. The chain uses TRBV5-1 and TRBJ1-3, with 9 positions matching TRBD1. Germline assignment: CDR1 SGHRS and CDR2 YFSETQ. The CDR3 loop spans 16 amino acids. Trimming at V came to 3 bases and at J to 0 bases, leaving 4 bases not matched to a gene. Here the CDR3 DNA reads TGCGCCAGCAGCTGGGGGACAGGGACCTCTGGAAACACCATATATTTT. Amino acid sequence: CASSWGTGTSGNTIYF.

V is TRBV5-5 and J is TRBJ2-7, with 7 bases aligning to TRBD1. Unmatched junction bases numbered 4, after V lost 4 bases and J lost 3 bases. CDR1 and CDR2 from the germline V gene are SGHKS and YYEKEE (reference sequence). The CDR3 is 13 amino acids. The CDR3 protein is CASSQGDNYEQYF. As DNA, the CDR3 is TGTGCCAGCAGCCAGGGGGACAACTACGAGCAGTACTTC.

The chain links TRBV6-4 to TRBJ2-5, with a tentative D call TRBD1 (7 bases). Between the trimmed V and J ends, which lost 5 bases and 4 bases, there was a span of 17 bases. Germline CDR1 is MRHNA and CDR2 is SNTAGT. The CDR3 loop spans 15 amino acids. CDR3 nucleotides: TGTGCCAGCAGTCTCAACCCAGGGGGAGGAGAGACCCAGTACTTC. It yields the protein CASSLNPGGGETQYF.

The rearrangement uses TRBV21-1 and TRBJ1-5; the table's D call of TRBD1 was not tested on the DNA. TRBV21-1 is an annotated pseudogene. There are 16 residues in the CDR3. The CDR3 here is CASSTMDRGRNQPQHF. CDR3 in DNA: TGTGCCAGCAGCACAATGGACAGGGGGAGGAATCAGCCCCAGCATTTT.

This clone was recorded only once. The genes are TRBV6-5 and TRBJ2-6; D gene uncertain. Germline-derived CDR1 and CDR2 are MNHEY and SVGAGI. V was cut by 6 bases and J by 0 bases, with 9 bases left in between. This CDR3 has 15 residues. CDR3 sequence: CASSQSFSGANVLTF. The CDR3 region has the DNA TGTGCCAGCAGCCAGTCCTTCTCTGGGGCCAACGTCCTGACTTTC.

This chain's CDR3 is CASSLRTSGSIGELFF. DNA for the CDR3: TGCGCCAGCAGCCTTCGGACTAGCGGGTCGATCGGGGAGCTGTTTTTT. The rearrangement joins TRBV5-1 to TRBJ2-2; 11 bases align to TRBD2. This CDR3 is 16 amino acids long. Germline CDR1 and CDR2: SGHRS and YFSETQ. V lost 4 bases to trimming and J lost 7 bases; unmatched junction nucleotides: 9.

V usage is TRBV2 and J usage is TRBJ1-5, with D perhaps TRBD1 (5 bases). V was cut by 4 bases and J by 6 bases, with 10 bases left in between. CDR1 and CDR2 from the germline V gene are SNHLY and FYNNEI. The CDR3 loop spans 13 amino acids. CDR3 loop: CASSGGDFQPQHF. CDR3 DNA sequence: TGTGCCAGCAGTGGAGGGGACTTTCAGCCCCAGCATTTT.

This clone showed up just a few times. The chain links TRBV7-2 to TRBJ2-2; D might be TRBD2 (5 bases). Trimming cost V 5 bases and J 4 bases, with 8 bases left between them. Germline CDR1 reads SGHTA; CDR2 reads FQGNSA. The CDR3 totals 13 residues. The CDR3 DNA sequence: TGTGCCAGCAGCCCCCGGGGCACCGGGGAGCTGTTTTTT. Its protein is CASSPRGTGELFF.

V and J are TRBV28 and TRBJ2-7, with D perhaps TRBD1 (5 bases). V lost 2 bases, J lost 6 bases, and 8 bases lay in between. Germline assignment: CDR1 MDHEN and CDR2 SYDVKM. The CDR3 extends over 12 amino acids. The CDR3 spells CASSLRTSEQYF. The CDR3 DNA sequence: TGTGCCAGCAGTTTAAGGACAAGCGAGCAGTACTTC.

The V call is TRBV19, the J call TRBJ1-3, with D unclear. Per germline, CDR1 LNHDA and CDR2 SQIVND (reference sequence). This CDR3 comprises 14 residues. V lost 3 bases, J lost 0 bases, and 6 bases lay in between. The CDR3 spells CASSIGDSGNTIYF. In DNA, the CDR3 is TGTGCCAGTAGTATCGGGGACTCTGGAAACACCATATATTTT.

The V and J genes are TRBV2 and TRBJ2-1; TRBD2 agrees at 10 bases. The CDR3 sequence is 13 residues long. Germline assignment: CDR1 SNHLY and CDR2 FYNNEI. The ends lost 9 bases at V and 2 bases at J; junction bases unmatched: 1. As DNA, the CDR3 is TGTGCCAGAAGCGGGGGGGCCTACAATGAGCAGTTCTTC. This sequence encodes CARSGGAYNEQFF.

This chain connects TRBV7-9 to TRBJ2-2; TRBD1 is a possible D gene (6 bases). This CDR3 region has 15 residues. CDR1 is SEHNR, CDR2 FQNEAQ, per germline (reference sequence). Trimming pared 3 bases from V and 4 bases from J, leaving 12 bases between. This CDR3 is CASSLWGRGTGELFF. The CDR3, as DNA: TGTGCCAGCAGCTTGTGGGGGCGCGGCACCGGGGAGCTGTTTTTT.

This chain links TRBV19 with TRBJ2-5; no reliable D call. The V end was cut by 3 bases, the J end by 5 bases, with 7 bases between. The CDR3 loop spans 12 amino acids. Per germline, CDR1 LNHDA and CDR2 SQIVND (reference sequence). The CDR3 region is CASSMSRETQYF. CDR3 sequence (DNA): TGTGCCAGTAGTATGTCTCGGGAGACCCAGTACTTC.

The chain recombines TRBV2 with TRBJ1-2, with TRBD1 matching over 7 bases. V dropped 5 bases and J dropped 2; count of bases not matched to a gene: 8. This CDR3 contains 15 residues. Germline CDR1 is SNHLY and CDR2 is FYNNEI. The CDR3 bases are TGTGCCAGCAGTACCTGGCGGGACAGCAACTATGGCTACACCTTC. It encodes CASSTWRDSNYGYTF. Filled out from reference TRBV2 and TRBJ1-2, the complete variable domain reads EPEVTQTPSHQVTQMGQEVILRCVPISNHLYFYWYRQILGQKVEFLVSFYNNEISEKSEIFDDQFSVERPDGSNFTLKIRSTKLEDSAMYFCASSTWRDSNYGYTFGSGTRLTVV.

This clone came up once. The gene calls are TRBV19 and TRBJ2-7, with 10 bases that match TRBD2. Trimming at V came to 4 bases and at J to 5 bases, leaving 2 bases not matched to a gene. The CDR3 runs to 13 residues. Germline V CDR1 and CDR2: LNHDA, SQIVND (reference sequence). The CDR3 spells CASSTGTSDEQYF. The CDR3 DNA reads TGTGCCAGTAGTACCGGGACTAGCGACGAGCAGTACTTC.

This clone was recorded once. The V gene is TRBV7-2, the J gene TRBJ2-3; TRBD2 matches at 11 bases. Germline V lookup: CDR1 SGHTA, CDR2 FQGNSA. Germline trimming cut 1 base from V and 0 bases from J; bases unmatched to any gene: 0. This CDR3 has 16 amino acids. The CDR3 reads CASSLGLAGSTDTQYF. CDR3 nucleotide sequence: TGTGCCAGCAGCTTAGGACTAGCGGGAAGCACAGATACGCAGTATTTT. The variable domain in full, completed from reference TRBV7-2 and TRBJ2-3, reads GAGVSQSPSNKVTEKGKDVELRCDPISGHTALYWYRQSLGQGLEFLIYFQGNSAPDKSGLPSDRFSAERTGGSVSTLTIQRTQQEDSAVYLCASSLGLAGSTDTQYFGPGTRLTVL.

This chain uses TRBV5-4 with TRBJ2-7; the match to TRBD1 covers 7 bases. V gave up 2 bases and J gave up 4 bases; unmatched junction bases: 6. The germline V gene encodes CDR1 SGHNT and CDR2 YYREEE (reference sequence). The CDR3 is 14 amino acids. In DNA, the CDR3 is TGTGCCAGCAGCTTAGGGACAGCTCGGTACGAGCAGTACTTC. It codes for CASSLGTARYEQYF.

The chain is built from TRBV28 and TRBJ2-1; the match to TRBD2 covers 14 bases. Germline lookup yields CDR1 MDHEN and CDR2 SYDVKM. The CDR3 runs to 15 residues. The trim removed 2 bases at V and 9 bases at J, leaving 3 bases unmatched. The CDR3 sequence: CASSLVGLAGGEQFF. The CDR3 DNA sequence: TGTGCCAGCAGTTTAGTTGGACTAGCGGGAGGTGAGCAGTTCTTC.